One and the same sample provided the 22 T cell receptor beta chains below, sequenced in a study of shared clonotypes between healthy human individuals. Clones were read by immunoSEQ multiplex PCR, and TCRdb kept only the in-frame ones, dropping some. Of about 2.3 million clones listed, approximately 95% are singletons. What was sequenced was naive CD4+ T cells from PBMCs. Described subset: CD45RA+ positively selected. The source is a man aged 18 to 30 in good health. Some clones in this sample may be carry-over from other donors' samples.

This clone has only one observation. This chain connects TRBV18 to TRBJ2-5; D possibly uses TRBD1 or TRBD2 (5 bases each). The germline CDR1 and CDR2 sequences are KGHSH and LQKENI. V was shortened by 3 bases and J by 5 bases, with 13 bases between the two germline ends. The CDR3 spans 14 residues. The CDR3 sequence: CASSPDHGAETQYF. The CDR3 nucleotides read TGTGCCAGCTCACCCGATCACGGGGCCGAGACCCAGTACTTC.

The J gene is TRBJ1-2, the V gene TRBV18; the D gene is possibly TRBD1 (5 bases). The ends were cut back, 4 bases at V and 6 bases at J, with 9 bases in the middle. The CDR3 runs to 12 residues. Germline V gives CDR1 KGHSH, CDR2 LQKENI. The CDR3 DNA reads TGTGCCAGCTCACTCCGGGGGAATGGCTACACCTTC. Its translation is CASSLRGNGYTF.

This clone appeared a single time. The chain combines TRBV30 with TRBJ1-5, with TRBD1 matching over 9 bases. CDR1 is GTSNPN and CDR2 is SVGIG in the germline V gene (reference sequence). Losses at the gene ends were 3 bases for V and 7 bases for J; bases not matched to a gene: 13. The CDR3 has 16 amino acids. The CDR3 sequence is CAWSNLDRGTPQPQHF. The CDR3 DNA sequence: TGTGCCTGGAGCAATCTCGACAGGGGGACCCCACAGCCCCAGCATTTT.

CDR3 sequence reads: CASAAITGHPGREQFF. The DNA for the CDR3 is TGTGCCAGCGCTGCTATAACCGGGCACCCGGGAAGGGAGCAGTTCTTC. The rearrangement links TRBV18 to TRBJ2-1, with D perhaps matching TRBD2 (5 bases). Germline V gene data show CDR1 as KGHSH and CDR2 as LQKENI. The CDR3 sequence is 16 residues long. The germline V and J ends were trimmed by 8 bases and 10 bases, with 27 bases remaining between them.

This chain joins TRBV18 and TRBJ2-7; D gene ambiguous. Germline CDR1 and CDR2: KGHSH and LQKENI. The CDR3 spans 11 residues. Trimming pared 6 bases from V and 6 bases from J, leaving 9 bases between. DNA of the CDR3: TGTGCCAGCTCGACCACCTCCGAGCAGTACTTC. Its protein product is CASSTTSEQYF.

This clone was counted a single time. The chain employs TRBV25-1 and TRBJ2-6; 11 bases map to TRBD1. This CDR3 contains 16 residues. The germline V gene encodes CDR1 MGHDK and CDR2 SYGVNS. V was clipped by 6 bases and J by 3 bases; unmatched bases: 4. CDR3 coding DNA: TGTGCCAGCAGCGAGGACAGGGGGCTTGGGGCCAACGTCCTGACTTTC. Residues: CASSEDRGLGANVLTF.

This chain joins TRBV2 and TRBJ2-5, with unresolved D. V lost 5 bases and J lost 0, with 7 bases in between. The CDR3 loop spans 13 amino acids. CDR1 is SNHLY, CDR2 FYNNEI, per germline. This CDR3 is CASSLRYQETQYF. CDR3 nucleotides: TGTGCCAGCAGTCTTCGATACCAAGAGACCCAGTACTTC.

This sequence joins TRBV5-4 and TRBJ2-4; 9 nucleotides agree with TRBD2. Germline CDR1 is SGHNT and CDR2 is YYREEE (reference sequence). V trimming: 3 bases; J trimming: 0 bases; junction bases outside the gene matches: 4. The CDR3 covers 16 residues. CDR3 nucleotides: TGTGCCAGCAGCTCGGAACTAGCGGGAGCCAAAAACATTCAGTACTTC. Encoded protein: CASSSELAGAKNIQYF.

The chain carries TRBV9 and TRBJ1-1; D perhaps matches TRBD1 (5 bases). V was clipped by 2 bases and J by 1 base, with 9 bases between them. Germline lookup yields CDR1 SGDLS and CDR2 YYNGEE. This CDR3 has 14 residues. CDR3 sequence (DNA): TGTGCCAGCAGCGTGACGACAGAGAACACTGAAGCTTTCTTT. Translated: CASSVTTENTEAFF.

This clone occurred a few times. The CDR3 DNA is TGTGCCAGCAGTCGACAGGGGAGCTCTGGAAACACCATATATTTT. Translation: CASSRQGSSGNTIYF. The V gene is TRBV6-5, the J gene TRBJ1-3; 8 bases align to TRBD1. The CDR3 is 15 amino acids. The V and J ends lost 5 bases and 0 bases, in that order; junction bases with no gene match: 3. From germline, CDR1 is MNHEY and CDR2 SVGAGI.

This clone has a single count. CDR3 sequence: CASSGGAPYEQYF. CDR3 nucleotide sequence: TGTGCCAGCAGTGGAGGGGCTCCCTACGAGCAGTACTTC. The chain links TRBV6-5 to TRBJ2-7; TRBD2 might be the D (6 bases). V lost 5 bases, J lost 2 bases, and 10 bases lay in between. The CDR3 extends over 13 amino acids. In germline, CDR1 is MNHEY, CDR2 SVGAGI.

The chain couples TRBV2 to TRBJ1-5; 11 bases align to TRBD1. V shed 8 bases and J 4 bases; nucleotides not matched to a gene: 4. Germline assignment: CDR1 SNHLY and CDR2 FYNNEI. This CDR3 has 14 amino acids. The CDR3 nucleotides are TGTGCCAGCGGGGGGACAGGGGGGAATCAGCCCCAGCATTTT. This codes for CASGGTGGNQPQHF.

The chain uses TRBV5-1 and TRBJ2-7; tentatively, D is TRBD2 (5 bases). Trimming removed 3 bases from V and 0 bases from J, with 10 bases in between. Germline V gene lookup returns CDR1 SGHRS and CDR2 YFSETQ. The length of the CDR3 is 14 residues. Here the CDR3 DNA reads TGCGCCAGCAGCTCAGGACTGAGCTCCTACGAGCAGTACTTC. Encoded protein: CASSSGLSSYEQYF.

The V and J genes are TRBV6-4 and TRBJ2-3, with D uncertain. V lost 9 bases and J lost 5, with 3 bases in between. Germline values: CDR1 MRHNA, CDR2 SNTAGT. The CDR3 totals 9 residues. CDR3 residues: CAREDTQYF. CDR3 DNA sequence: TGTGCCAGGGAAGATACGCAGTATTTT.

The genes are TRBV18 and TRBJ1-5; the D is unclear. The V gene's germline CDR1 is KGHSH and CDR2 LQKENI. The V and J ends lost 1 base and 4 bases respectively, with 14 bases between them. This CDR3 has 16 amino acids. CDR3 in amino acids: CASSPQGHPPNQPQHF. The CDR3 DNA follows: TGTGCCAGCTCACCACAGGGTCACCCACCTAATCAGCCCCAGCATTTT.

In the case of this clone: Other DNA sequences in the same sample also yield this CDR3. The V gene is TRBV29-1, the J gene TRBJ2-5; 10 positions agree with TRBD1. Trimming removed 4 bases from V and 5 bases from J; junction bases left unmatched: 1. This CDR3 is 12 amino acids long. The V gene's germline CDR1 is SQVTM and CDR2 ANQGSEA. As DNA, the CDR3 is TGCAGCGTTGGGGGACAGGGGGAGACCCAGTACTTC. Amino acids: CSVGGQGETQYF. The entire variable domain, with the rest obtained from reference TRBV29-1 and TRBJ2-5, is as follows: SAVISQKPSRDICQRGTSLTIQCQVDSQVTMMFWYRQQPGQSLTLIATANQGSEATYESGFVIDKFPISRPNLTFSTLTVSNMSPEDSSIYLCSVGGQGETQYFGPGTRLLVL.

The chain recombines TRBV12-5 with TRBJ1-3; D ambiguous. The CDR3 has 13 residues. The germline gives CDR1 LGHNT, CDR2 FRNRAP. Trimming shortened V by 5 bases and J by 1 base, and 6 bases separated the two germline ends. The CDR3 DNA reads as TGTGCTAGTGGTCCAACTTCTGGAAACACCATATATTTT. Its protein product is CASGPTSGNTIYF. Based on the CDR3 plus reference TRBV12-5 and TRBJ1-3, the full variable domain is DARVTQTPRHKVTEMGQEVTMRCQPILGHNTVFWYRQTMMQGLELLAYFRNRAPLDDSGMPKDRFSAEMPDATLATLKIQPSEPRDSAVYFCASGPTSGNTIYFGEGSWLTVV.

The chain recombines TRBV29-1 with TRBJ2-4, with D perhaps matching TRBD1 (6 bases). This CDR3 is built from 14 residues. Trimming took 3 bases from V and 1 from J, leaving 10 bases between them. Germline V lookup: CDR1 SQVTM, CDR2 ANQGSEA. The CDR3 loop reads CSVETQGAKNIQYF. CDR3 in DNA: TGCAGCGTTGAGACTCAGGGGGCCAAAAACATTCAGTACTTC.

The V gene is TRBV2, the J gene TRBJ1-5; the match to TRBD1 covers 12 bases. Germline assignment: CDR1 SNHLY and CDR2 FYNNEI. With V trimmed by 5 bases and J by 7 bases, 12 bases remained unmatched. The CDR3 consists of 17 residues. In DNA form, the CDR3 reads TGTGCCAGCAGTCCCCCGGGACAGGGGGCGCCGGGGCAGCCCCAGCATTTT. This sequence encodes CASSPPGQGAPGQPQHF.

V usage is TRBV7-2 and J usage is TRBJ1-1; possibly TRBD1 for D (5 bases). CDR1 and CDR2 (germline): SGHTA, FQGNSA. The CDR3 spans 15 residues. V lost 0 bases, J lost 6 bases, and 14 bases lay in between. In nucleotides, the CDR3 is TGTGCCAGCAGCTTAGCGGGGGGGTTGGCCCCTGAAGCTTTCTTT. It translates to CASSLAGGLAPEAFF.

The J gene is TRBJ1-3, the V gene TRBV7-3; D not resolved. Germline values: CDR1 SGHTA, CDR2 FQGTGA. Trimming cost V 5 bases and J 8 bases, with 13 bases left between them. The CDR3 has 13 amino acids. The CDR3 loop reads CASSPGPSDTIYF. In nucleotides, the CDR3 is TGTGCCAGCAGCCCCGGGCCCTCGGACACCATATATTTT.

This clone has a single count. The junction departs from the called germline gene at one end, perhaps through a read error. The chain uses TRBV19 and TRBJ2-7; the D is unclear. The CDR3 runs 15 residues. Per germline, CDR1 LNHDA and CDR2 SQIVND (reference sequence). The CDR3 coding sequence is TGTGCCAGTAGTTTAGAATACGGACCCACCTACGAGCAGTACTTC. As protein: CASSLEYGPTYEQYF.